This entry lists 13 T cell receptor beta chains sequenced from one sample in a study of read filtering for tumor transcriptome and immune sequencing. Molecular barcoded adaptors covering alpha/delta and beta/gamma chains were used on roughly 370 ng RNA. Via MiXCR, TCRdb re-called the reads, giving one row per CDR3 protein. The sample carries fewer than 90,000 distinct CDR3 sequences, around 12% recorded once. The sequenced sample consisted of a population of CD138-negative cells sorted from bone marrow. These receptors all stem from a donor older than 35 with multiple myeloma.

This clonotype was observed many times. The chain joins TRBV7-3 to TRBJ2-1, with 7 bases that match TRBD2. CDR1 and CDR2 (germline): SGHTA, FQGTGA. The V and J ends lost 1 base and 5 bases, in that order; junction bases with no gene match: 11. The CDR3 runs to 17 residues. The CDR3: CASSLSPPASGDNEQFF. The CDR3 coding sequence is TGTGCCAGCAGCTTAAGCCCTCCGGCTAGCGGAGACAATGAGCAGTTCTTC. Variable domain in full (rest from reference TRBV7-3 and TRBJ2-1): GAGVSQTPSNKVTEKGKYVELRCDPISGHTALYWYRQSLGQGPEFLIYFQGTGAADDSGLPNDRFFAVRPEGSVSTLKIQRTERGDSAVYLCASSLSPPASGDNEQFFGPGTRLTVL.

This clonotype was picked up a small number of times. One end of the junction is discordant with germline, which a read error may explain. The genes are TRBV5-1 and TRBJ2-3; D gene unclear. This CDR3 comprises 13 residues. Germline CDR1 is SGHRS and CDR2 is YFSETQ. Here the CDR3 DNA reads TGCGCCGGCAGCTTGGACAGCACAGATACGCAGTATTTT. It codes for CAGSLDSTDTQYF.

This clonotype came up many times. The genes are TRBV7-9 and TRBJ2-7, with 11 positions matching TRBD2. Losses at the gene ends were 6 bases for V and 3 bases for J; bases not matched to a gene: 4. Germline V CDR1 and CDR2: SEHNR, FQNEAQ (reference sequence). This CDR3 is 14 amino acids long. CDR3 DNA: TGTGCCAGCAGTCTCACTAGCGGGAGCTACGAGCAGTACTTC. Protein sequence: CASSLTSGSYEQYF.

Many counts were recorded for this clonotype. In DNA form, the CDR3 reads TGCGCCAGCAGCTTGACTCGTCCCCCTCAAGAGACCCAGTACTTC. Amino acids: CASSLTRPPQETQYF. The chain combines TRBV5-1 with TRBJ2-5; D gene uncertain. The V end lost 1 base, the J end lost 2 bases, and 12 bases lay between the germline ends. The CDR3 length is 15 residues. The germline V gene has CDR1 SGHRS and CDR2 YFSETQ.

This chain links TRBV5-1 with TRBJ2-4; 7 bases match TRBD1. Germline-derived CDR1 and CDR2 are SGHRS and YFSETQ. The junction had 2 bases not matched to a gene; V was cut back by 0 bases and J by 5 bases. CDR3 length equals 14 residues. The CDR3 loop reads CASSLGQGQNIQYF. In nucleotides, the CDR3 is TGCGCCAGCAGCTTGGGACAGGGCCAAAACATTCAGTACTTC.

This clonotype has at least ten counts. The rearrangement links TRBV28 to TRBJ2-7, with D perhaps TRBD1 (5 bases). With 5 bases removed from V and 2 bases from J, the gap between germline ends came to 16 bases. The CDR3 sequence is 15 residues long. Germline loops: CDR1 MDHEN, CDR2 SYDVKM. The CDR3 protein is CASSTLATGTYEQYF. The CDR3 nucleotides read TGTGCCAGCAGTACCCTGGCCACAGGAACCTACGAGCAGTACTTC.

This clonotype was counted between two and nine times. CDR3 in amino acids: CASSIDQRAGASNQPQHF. CDR3 nucleotide sequence: TGTGCCAGTAGTATAGATCAAAGGGCAGGAGCTAGCAATCAGCCCCAGCATTTT. The V and J genes are TRBV19 and TRBJ1-5; no clear D. The germline gives CDR1 LNHDA, CDR2 SQIVND (reference sequence). The V gene lost 0 bases and the J gene lost 0 bases, with 15 bases spanning the gap. The CDR3 sequence is 18 residues long. The full variable domain, rest sourced from reference TRBV19 and TRBJ1-5, is DGGITQSPKYLFRKEGQNVTLSCEQNLNHDAMYWYRQDPGQGLRLIYYSQIVNDFQKGDIAEGYSVSREKKESFPLTVTSAQKNPTAFYLCASSIDQRAGASNQPQHFGDGTRLSIL.

In its sample, this clonotype was seen many times. The chain couples TRBV24-1 to TRBJ1-5; the D gene is possibly TRBD1 (6 bases). This CDR3 has 17 amino acids. The V gene lost 5 bases and the J gene lost 2 bases, with 18 bases spanning the gap. Germline-derived CDR1 and CDR2 are KGHDR and SFDVKD. The CDR3 loop is CATSATRGGSGNQPQHF. The CDR3 DNA reads as TGTGCCACCAGTGCCACCCGAGGGGGATCCGGCAATCAGCCCCAGCATTTT.

J is TRBJ2-3 and V is TRBV27; 11 nucleotides line up with TRBD2. The trim removed 3 bases at V and 5 bases at J, leaving 4 bases unmatched. The CDR3 loop spans 15 amino acids. CDR1 and CDR2 (germline): MNHEY, SMNVEV (reference sequence). The chain's CDR3 is CASSFPLAGVDTQYF. The CDR3 DNA is TGTGCCAGCAGTTTTCCACTAGCGGGAGTAGATACGCAGTATTTT.

This clonotype was counted only a few times. The rearrangement uses TRBV5-1 and TRBJ2-1; TRBD2 matches at 9 bases. Trimming took 3 bases from V and 3 from J; bases not matched to a gene: 10. CDR3 length: 17 amino acids. Germline V gene data show CDR1 as SGHRS and CDR2 as YFSETQ. The DNA of the CDR3 is TGCGCCAGCAGCTCAAGTAGCGGGAGCCCGAACTACAATGAGCAGTTCTTC. Translating it yields CASSSSSGSPNYNEQFF.

This clonotype was observed many times. This chain connects TRBV5-1 to TRBJ1-5, with D uncertain. The germline gives CDR1 SGHRS, CDR2 YFSETQ. The germline V and J ends were trimmed by 0 bases and 7 bases, with 14 bases remaining between them. The CDR3 is 15 residues long. This CDR3 is CASSLGYGEGQPQHF. The CDR3 coding sequence is TGCGCCAGCAGCTTGGGGTACGGGGAAGGGCAGCCCCAGCATTTT.

The rearrangement uses TRBV20-1 and TRBJ1-1; TRBD1 matches at 8 bases. The CDR3 sequence is 14 residues long. Per the germline V gene, CDR1 is DFQATT and CDR2 is SNEGSKA (reference sequence). V trimming: 5 bases; J trimming: 4 bases; junction bases outside the gene matches: 9. CDR3 in DNA: TGCAGTGCTCCGACAGGGGCGCGGGTCACTGAAGCTTTCTTT. This gives the protein CSAPTGARVTEAFF.

This clonotype has a count of ten or more. This rearrangement joins TRBV3-1 to TRBJ2-1; no definite D call. The V gene's germline CDR1 is LGHDT and CDR2 YNNKEL (reference sequence). V was pared by 1 base and J by 0 bases, with 7 bases between. CDR3 length equals 15 residues. The CDR3 here is CASSQVGISYNEQFF. CDR3 DNA: TGTGCCAGCAGCCAAGTAGGTATCTCCTACAATGAGCAGTTCTTC.